This T cell receptor (beta chain) appears in the sequencing data of a study of T cell responses to AZD1222 COVID-19 vaccine (dated by TCRdb to the early 2020s). At the level of the whole study: Because spike-specific TCR depth and breadth did not differ between the two schedules, AZD1222 recipients who got a second dose at roughly 4 weeks were pooled with those who got a second dose at roughly 12 weeks. A total of just over 230 trial participants underwent TCR sequencing, of whom nearly 210 received two doses of AZD1222 and some 25 received two doses of the MenACWY control vaccine. Trial participants were enrolled into age subgroups of 18-55, 56-69 and 70-plus years, which contained approximately 150, 28 and 58 TCR-sequenced participants, respectively. General findings and caveats noted by the study authors: Only six AZD1222 recipients were SARS-CoV-2 seropositive at baseline, limiting conclusions about previously exposed vaccinees. Most participants were white British and females outnumbered males, and the authors suggested that clonal diversity may have been underestimated. In the small 56-69-year group, the increase in depth fell short of significance, most likely because of low power. Because no day 14 peak-response samples were available, the repertoires could be characterized only after the peak T cell response. After two AZD1222 doses, both the breadth and the depth of spike-specific TCRs were significantly higher than at day 0 and than in MenACWY recipients. The whole spike protein was spanned by vaccine-associated CD4 TCRs, and dominant responses were seen in regions 160-218 and 743-854. Epitopes outside the regions mutated in the B.1.351 and B.1.1.7 variants were reportedly recognized by nearly half of the unique spike-specific TCRs.

The CDR3 measures 15 amino acids from cysteine to phenylalanine. Only the CDR3 portion is preserved as DNA: 45 bases, with reading frame beginning at the first base. CDR1 SQVTM and CDR2 ANQGSEA were looked up in the germline V gene. Here V drops 1 base and J drops 8 bases, and the junction holds 10 bases not matched to any gene. What the time point label conveys for this sample: baseline before first vaccination. Vaccinee samples came from UK trials COV001 and COV002, including a single-blind randomized controlled phase 2/3 trial of AZD1222 (ChAdOx1 nCoV-19) in healthy adults. For TCRbeta chain sequencing, PBMC samples from trial participants were taken at day 0 and at day 28 after the second dose. Comment on this clone: The target of this receptor is not known. Base qualities are not provided; no much larger clone lies one nucleotide away.

The CDR3 regions of human TCRbeta chains were analyzed by immunosequencing. For the original study's pipeline: Repertoire TCRs were matched against a reference library of SARS-CoV-2-specific TCRs generated with the MIRA antigen-specificity platform. Breadth was defined as the fraction of unique TCRs that were SARS-CoV-2-associated. Depth was defined as the fraction of total T cells that were SARS-CoV-2-associated. Using the MIRA data, each spike-specific TCR was assigned both to the spike region to which the TCR was reactive and to a CD4 or CD8 class. Log10-transformed breadth and depth values were compared by one-way ANOVA with Sidak's multiple comparisons tests. In its TCRdb copy, this immuneACCESS table keeps in-frame sequences only and misses some clones. Where compared with another copy, unresolved V genes explain less than half of these, and the others have no known cause. The D gene and trimming were derived from the DNA, and the V and J assignments and clone size from that table. Here the sample has some 100,000 clones; around nine tenths occur a single time. Together, the top ten hold 3% to 3.5% of the sample.

The TCR comes from an adult in good health. The source was peripheral blood, collected on day 0 of AZD1222 vaccination. The V and J genes are TRBV29-1 and TRBJ1-2, with TRBD1 identical over 10 junction bases. The CDR3 region has the sequence CSVEGIRGTGVGYTF. The nucleotide sequence reads as follows: TGCAGCGTTGAAGGGATACGTGGGACAGGGGTCGGCTACACCTTC.